These 9 T cell receptor beta chains came from one sample sequenced in a study of tissue T cells after allogeneic stem cell transplantation. Measured with immunoSEQ multiplex PCR; TCRdb has only the in-frame clones, and not every one. This table has 35,000 to 50,000 clones, 92% appearing once. The sample was blood, taken before transplantation. The source of these receptors is a woman aged 35-75 years who later had graft-versus-host disease after an allogeneic stem cell transplant.

The sample holds one count of this clone. This chain uses TRBV28 with TRBJ1-3; a possible D gene is TRBD1 (5 bases). This CDR3 contains 17 residues. Deletions cut 5 bases from V and 0 bases from J, with 17 bases between. The V gene's germline CDR1 is MDHEN and CDR2 SYDVKM. CDR3 DNA: TGTGCCAGCAGTCCCTTGGGGGAAATAGGCTCTGGAAACACCATATATTTT. The encoded protein is CASSPLGEIGSGNTIYF.

The rearrangement joins TRBV5-6 to TRBJ2-1, with D possibly matching TRBD2 (5 bases). This CDR3 contains 15 residues. Germline-derived CDR1 and CDR2 are SGHDT and YYEEEE. Between the trimmed V and J ends, which lost 3 bases and 12 bases, there was a span of 22 bases. In nucleotides, the CDR3 is TGTGCCAGCAGCTCCGGACGGCGATCGTTCGGAGGGCAGTTCTTC. Amino acids: CASSSGRRSFGGQFF.

The chain employs TRBV28 and TRBJ1-2; D not resolved. Trimming shortened V by 5 bases and J by 0 bases, and 7 bases separated the two germline ends. This CDR3 is 13 amino acids long. Germline V gives CDR1 MDHEN, CDR2 SYDVKM. This chain's CDR3 is CASSTSSNYGYTF. The CDR3 nucleotides are TGTGCCAGCAGTACCTCCTCTAACTATGGCTACACCTTC.

The chain joins TRBV5-1 to TRBJ2-2; D remains ambiguous. Trimming left V 1 base short and J 6 bases short, with 7 bases between. CDR3 length equals 13 residues. CDR1 SGHRS and CDR2 YFSETQ come from the germline V gene. The CDR3 nucleotides are TGCGCCAGCAGCTTGAATGAGGCCGGGGAGCTGTTTTTT. Translation gives CASSLNEAGELFF.

The chain couples TRBV7-9 to TRBJ1-6; no reliable D call. Per germline, CDR1 SEHNR and CDR2 FQNEAQ (reference sequence). This CDR3 comprises 13 residues. V lost 1 base, J lost 12 bases, and 10 bases lay in between. The CDR3 is CASSLVGPGPLHF. The CDR3 region has the DNA TGTGCCAGCAGCTTAGTCGGCCCCGGACCCCTCCACTTT.

The J gene is TRBJ1-5, the V gene TRBV19; D remains ambiguous. There are 15 residues in the CDR3. CDR1 LNHDA and CDR2 SQIVND come from the germline V gene (reference sequence). The V end was cut by 3 bases, the J end by 0 bases, with 9 bases between. Here the CDR3 DNA reads TGTGCCAGTAGTATTTCTGAATATAGCAATCAGCCCCAGCATTTT. Protein product: CASSISEYSNQPQHF.

The rearrangement links TRBV29-1 to TRBJ1-5; D might be TRBD1 (6 bases). The length of the CDR3 is 13 residues. Trimming stripped 5 bases from V and 3 bases from J, with 11 bases between. Germline CDR1 is SQVTM and CDR2 is ANQGSEA. CDR3 loop: CSVLGQPNQPQHF. The CDR3 DNA reads TGCAGCGTTTTAGGACAGCCCAATCAGCCCCAGCATTTT.

This clone was detected only once. This chain joins TRBV30 and TRBJ2-2; 8 bases map to TRBD1. The CDR3 spans 13 residues. Germline lookup yields CDR1 GTSNPN and CDR2 SVGIG (reference sequence). The J segment lost 6 bases and the V segment lost 3 bases, leaving 3 bases of the junction unmatched. As DNA, the CDR3 is TGTGCCTGGAGAGACAGGGGATCCGGGGAGCTGTTTTTT. This codes for CAWRDRGSGELFF.

The J gene is TRBJ1-5, the V gene TRBV6-5; 7 bases agree with TRBD1. CDR1 and CDR2 from the germline V gene are MNHEY and SVGAGI. Losses at the gene ends were 4 bases for V and 4 bases for J; bases not matched to a gene: 7. The CDR3 contains 15 residues. The CDR3 reads CASSSDRVANQPQHF. The CDR3 nucleotides are TGTGCCAGCAGTTCCGACAGGGTTGCTAATCAGCCCCAGCATTTT.